One T cell receptor (beta chain) is described in this entry. CDR1 is LNHDA and CDR2 is SQIVND in the germline V gene (reference sequence). Trimming took 0 bases from V and 2 from J, leaving 11 bases between them. The CDR3 has 15 amino acids. These data belong to a study of blood T cell repertoires in COVID-19. At the level of the study: Samples of COVID-19 (acute and convalescent) were obtained from the United States, Italy and Spain.

Generated by immunoSEQ multiplex PCR, the TCRdb table keeps only in-frame clones and is missing some. The profile shows about 200,000 clones, 84% of them singletons. The chain uses TRBV19 and TRBJ2-7; tentative D call: TRBD1 (5 bases). The sample taken for sequencing was peripheral blood. The clonotype was recovered from a human donor in a cohort sampled during active COVID-19. CDR3 amino acids: CASSIEGRVPYEQYF. CDR3 DNA sequence: TGTGCCAGTAGTATAGAGGGCAGGGTTCCCTACGAGCAGTACTTC.